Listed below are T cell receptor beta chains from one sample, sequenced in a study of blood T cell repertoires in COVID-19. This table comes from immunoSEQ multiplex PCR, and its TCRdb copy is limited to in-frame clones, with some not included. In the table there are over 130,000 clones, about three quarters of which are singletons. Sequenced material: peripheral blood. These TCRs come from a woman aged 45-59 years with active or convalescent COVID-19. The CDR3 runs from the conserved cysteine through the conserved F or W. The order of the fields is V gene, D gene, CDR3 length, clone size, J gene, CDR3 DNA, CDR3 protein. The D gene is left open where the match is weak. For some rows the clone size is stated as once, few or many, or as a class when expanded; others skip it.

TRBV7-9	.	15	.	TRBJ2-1	TGTGCCAGCACTCAAGGGAGCGTCGGAAACAATGAGCAGTTCTTC	CASTQGSVGNNEQFF
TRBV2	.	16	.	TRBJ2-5	TGTGCCAGCAATGTCATGGGTATGGGGCGCCAAGAGACCCAGTACTTC	CASNVMGMGRQETQYF
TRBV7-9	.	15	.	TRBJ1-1	TGTGCCAGCAAGTTTGGCGGGGGGCTTCGCACTGAAGCTTTCTTT	CASKFGGGLRTEAFF
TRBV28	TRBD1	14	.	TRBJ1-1	TGTGCCAGCAGGGGACAGGGAATAGGGACTGAAGCTTTCTTT	CASRGQGIGTEAFF
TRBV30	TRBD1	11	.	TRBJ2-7	TGTGCCGGGGAACAGGGGTACGAGCAGTACTTC	CAGEQGYEQYF
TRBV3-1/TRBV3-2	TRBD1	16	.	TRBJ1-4	TGTGCCAGCACCGACACCCCGGGGACAGAGAATGAAAAACTGTTTTTT	CASTDTPGTENEKLFF
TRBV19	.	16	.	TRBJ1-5	TGTGCCAGTAGTATAGGGGGGAAACAGGGTGGACAGCCCCAGCATTTT	CASSIGGKQGGQPQHF
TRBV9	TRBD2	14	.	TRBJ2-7	TGTGCCAGCAGCTCATCGGGGGGGCCGCGCGAGCAGTACTTC	CASSSSGGPREQYF
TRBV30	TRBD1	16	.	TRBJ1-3	TGTGCCTGGAGTGGAAAACCGGGACAGAGTACTCACACCATATATTTT	CAWSGKPGQSTHTIYF
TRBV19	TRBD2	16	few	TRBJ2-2	TGTGCCAGTAAGGGAGGGTTCCTCGCGAACACCGGGGAGCTGTTTTTT	CASKGGFLANTGELFF
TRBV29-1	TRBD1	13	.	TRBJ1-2	TGCAGCGGGACAGGTAGGGGAGAAGTCGGCTACACCTTC	CSGTGRGEVGYTF
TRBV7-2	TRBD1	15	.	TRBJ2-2	TGTGCCAGCAGCTCATACAGGGGATACGGCGGGGAGCTGTTTTTT	CASSSYRGYGGELFF
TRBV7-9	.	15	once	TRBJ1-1	TGTGCCAGCAGCTCCATGGGGGGATGGAGGACTGAAGCTTTCTTT	CASSSMGGWRTEAFF
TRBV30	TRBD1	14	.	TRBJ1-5	TGTGCCTGGAGTTGGGGACAGGGGAATCAGCCCCAGCATTTT	CAWSWGQGNQPQHF
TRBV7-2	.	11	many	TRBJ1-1	TGTGCCAGCAGCTTAGAACAGGTGGCTTTCTTT	CASSLEQVAFF
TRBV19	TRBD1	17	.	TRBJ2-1	TGTGCCAGTAGTATTGGACAGGGGAAAGGTTCCTACAATGAGCAGTTCTTC	CASSIGQGKGSYNEQFF
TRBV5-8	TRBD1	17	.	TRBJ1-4	TGTGCCAGCAGCTTGGCCGGGTCAGGGGGAAGTAATGAAAAACTGTTTTTT	CASSLAGSGGSNEKLFF
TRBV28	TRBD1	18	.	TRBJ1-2	TGTGCCAGCAGTTTAAGTTCGGCAGGGGGAAAAACTCGGTATGGCTACACCTTC	CASSLSSAGGKTRYGYTF
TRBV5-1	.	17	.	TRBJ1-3	TGCGCCAGCAGCGAACAGGGAGGGGGACTCTCTGGAAACACCATATATTTT	CASSEQGGGLSGNTIYF
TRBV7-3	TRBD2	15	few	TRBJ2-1	TGTGCCAGCAGCCGACTAGCGGTGGTGTCTCGTGAGCAGTTCTTC	CASSRLAVVSREQFF
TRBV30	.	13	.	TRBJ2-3	TGTGCCTGGAGTGTACGGCAGGGTGAAACGCAGTATTTT	CAWSVRQGETQYF
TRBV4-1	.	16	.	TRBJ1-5	TGCGCCAGCAGCCTTTCCCACAGGGTTCCAGGACAGCCCCAGCATTTT	CASSLSHRVPGQPQHF
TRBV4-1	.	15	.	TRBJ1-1	TGCGCCAGCAGCCAAGAGGGACAAACGAACACTGAAGCTTTCTTT	CASSQEGQTNTEAFF
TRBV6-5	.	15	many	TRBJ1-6	TGTGCCAGCAGTTACACGGCAGGGATGGGGTCACCCCTCCACTTT	CASSYTAGMGSPLHF
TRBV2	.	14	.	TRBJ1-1	TGTGCCAGCAGTGAAGTTATCAGGAACACTGAAGCTTTCTTT	CASSEVIRNTEAFF
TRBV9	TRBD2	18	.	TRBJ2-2	TGTGCCAGCAGCGTAGCCATGACTAGCGGGAGTAGGACCGGGGAGCTGTTTTTT	CASSVAMTSGSRTGELFF
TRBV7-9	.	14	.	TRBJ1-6	TGTGCCAGCGGGCAATTGGAGGGTGGATCACCCCTCCACTTT	CASGQLEGGSPLHF
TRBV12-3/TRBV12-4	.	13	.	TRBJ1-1	TGTGCCAGCGGCTCAGGCTTGAACACTGAAGCTTTCTTT	CASGSGLNTEAFF
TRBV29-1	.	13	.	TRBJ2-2	TGCAGCGTTACTCTCATGAACACCGGGGAGCTGTTTTTT	CSVTLMNTGELFF
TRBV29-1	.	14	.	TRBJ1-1	TGCAGCGTTGAAGTAGGACTTCCGAACACTGAAGCTTTCTTT	CSVEVGLPNTEAFF
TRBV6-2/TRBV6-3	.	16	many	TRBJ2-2	TGTGCCAGCAGTTCGGCGAGCGGGCTATACACCGGGGAGCTGTTTTTT	CASSSASGLYTGELFF
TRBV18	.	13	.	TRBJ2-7	TGTGCCAGCTCAAGGGAGACTTCCTACGAGCAGTACTTC	CASSRETSYEQYF
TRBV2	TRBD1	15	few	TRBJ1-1	TGTGCCAGCAGTTCGGACAGGGTCGTTAACACTGAAGCTTTCTTT	CASSSDRVVNTEAFF
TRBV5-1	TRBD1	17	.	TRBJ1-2	TGCGCCAGCAGCTTTGGGGGTTATGACAGGGGGTTCCATGGCTACACCTTC	CASSFGGYDRGFHGYTF
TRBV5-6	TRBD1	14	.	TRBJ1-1	TGTGCCAGCAGCGTGGGACAGGGGAACACTGAAGCTTTCTTT	CASSVGQGNTEAFF
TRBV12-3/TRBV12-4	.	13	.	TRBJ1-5	TGTGCCAGCAGTTACGGAGACTATCAGCCCCAGCATTTT	CASSYGDYQPQHF